This is a list of T cell receptor beta chains from one sample in a study of cytomegalovirus exposure and HLA in healthy donors. Method: immunoSEQ multiplex PCR; TCRdb's copy keeps in-frame clones and lacks some. The sample records 300,000 to 450,000 clones, 80% to 90% being singletons. Specimen: PBMCs. The receptor source for this set is a woman aged 18-35 years in good health and CMV-seronegative. Both conserved end residues are part of each CDR3. A D gene is named only where the DNA matches it firmly. Size is omitted from some rows. Given values are once, few, many or a class for expanded clones.

cdr3_aa cdr3_nt clone_size j_call v_call d_call
CASSQDFTGDMNTEAFF TGTGCCAGCAGCCAAGATTTCACAGGGGACATGAACACTGAAGCTTTCTTT . TRBJ1-1 TRBV4-2 TRBD1
CASKQDGSSYEQYF TGTGCCAGCAAGCAGGACGGGAGCTCCTACGAGCAGTACTTC . TRBJ2-7 TRBV2 .
CASSSQRALHF TGTGCCAGCAGTTCCCAACGCGCCCTCCACTTT few TRBJ1-6 TRBV6-5 .
CATGGLGNEQFF TGTGCCACAGGGGGCCTCGGTAATGAGCAGTTCTTC . TRBJ2-1 TRBV27 TRBD1
CASSLRLAGGTDTQYF TGTGCCAGCAGTTTACGACTAGCGGGAGGCACAGATACGCAGTATTTT few TRBJ2-3 TRBV27 TRBD2
CSVAPGHRNYGYTF TGCAGCGTTGCCCCGGGACATAGAAACTATGGCTACACCTTC once TRBJ1-2 TRBV29-1 .
CASDITEGQGAYEQYF TGTGCCAGCGATATCACGGAAGGACAGGGGGCCTACGAGCAGTACTTC . TRBJ2-7 TRBV7-9 TRBD1
CASSGYYGGELFF TGTGCCAGCAGTGGATACTACGGCGGGGAGCTGTTTTTT . TRBJ2-2 TRBV6-1 .
CAWMNNRHEQYF TGTGCCTGGATGAACAACAGACACGAGCAGTACTTC few TRBJ2-7 TRBV30 .
CAWIRGFIYGYTF TGTGCCTGGATACGGGGTTTCATCTATGGCTACACCTTC few TRBJ1-2 TRBV30 .
CASSPAGTGEGTGELFF TGTGCCAGCAGTCCCGCCGGGACAGGGGAAGGCACCGGGGAGCTGTTTTTT . TRBJ2-2 TRBV6-4 TRBD1